The source of this T cell receptor (beta chain) is a study of cytomegalovirus exposure and HLA in healthy donors. General study results and limits: Presence/absence analyses assumed roughly uniform sequencing depth across donors, which may not hold.

The V gene lost 6 bases and the J gene lost 7 bases, with 10 bases spanning the gap. CDR1 is ENHRY and CDR2 is SYGVKD in the germline V gene. The CDR3 is made up of 11 amino acids. About this clone itself: Its target is unknown.

Amplification used 60 Vbeta primers and 13 Jbeta primers. Method: immunoSEQ multiplex PCR; TCRdb's copy keeps in-frame clones and lacks some. The table lists under 200,000 clones, less than 90% of them singletons. The genes are TRBV10-3 and TRBJ2-7; D ambiguous. Sequencing was done on a sample of PBMCs. This TCR was sampled from a male donor in good health and CMV-seropositive. CDR3 in amino acids: CAIRFAEEQYF. The CDR3 nucleotides read TGTGCCATCAGATTCGCGGAGGAGCAGTACTTC.